This T cell receptor (beta chain) was profiled in a study of blood T cell repertoires in COVID-19. In the study overall: Samples of COVID-19 (acute and convalescent) were obtained from the United States, Italy and Spain. T cells, B-cell-depleted T cells, or PBMCs provided the cDNA or gDNA that served as material.

The V gene lost 5 bases and the J gene lost 5 bases, with 13 bases spanning the gap. This CDR3 comprises 15 residues. Germline V gene sequence: CDR1 MNHEY, CDR2 SVGAGI. Authors' analysis steps: Estimates of nucleated cell counts were drawn from the amplification of reference gene primers. Sequencing was performed with immunoSEQ multiplex PCR; in TCRdb, only in-frame clones are kept and a portion is missing. V, J and clone size are those of that table, while D and trimming were read from the DNA. The data hold around 260,000 clones, with 87% observed a single time. The TCR sequence derives from a woman in her thirties or forties who had recovered from COVID-19. Material for sequencing was peripheral blood. The chain carries TRBV6-5 and TRBJ1-6, with D maybe TRBD1 (5 bases). Here the CDR3 reads CASSLMGLNNSPLHF. In nucleotides, the CDR3 is TGTGCCAGCAGTCTCATGGGACTTAATAATTCACCCCTCCACTTT.